This TCR beta chain is drawn from a study of blood T cell repertoires in COVID-19. Across the study: Material from acute and convalescent COVID-19 was sourced from the United States, Italy and Spain. Nucleic acid was either cDNA or gDNA, and it came from T cells, B-cell-depleted T cells, or PBMCs.

The authors' processing: Counts of nucleated cells, estimated from reference gene primer amplification, were obtained. The protocol was immunoSEQ multiplex PCR, while the TCRdb copy is restricted to in-frame clones and leaves out a portion. V and J calls and clone size are as listed in that table; D and trimming were resolved from the DNA. The sample consists of about 240,000 clones, about nine tenths of them appearing once. V gave up 6 bases and J gave up 5 bases; unmatched junction bases: 9. The CDR3 is made up of 15 amino acids. The germline V gene encodes CDR1 SNHLY and CDR2 FYNNEI. This clone was counted a single time.

This TCR derives from a man between 60 and 70 years old who had recovered from COVID-19. The sample taken for sequencing was peripheral blood. The chain recombines TRBV2 with TRBJ2-3; 9 nucleotides line up with TRBD1. The DNA of the CDR3 is TGTGCCAGCAGCCCCGGGACAGGGATTCGAGATACGCAGTATTTT. It yields the protein CASSPGTGIRDTQYF.